A single sample is the source of the 20 T cell receptor beta chains below, sequenced in a study of regulatory T cells in long-lasting Graves disease. Time point denoted: newly diagnosed GD, antithyroid drugs for less than 3 months. PBMC-derived RNA was used for the TCR library. iRepertoire HTBI primers and Arm-PCR of CDR3 regions built TCR beta libraries. TCRdb re-analysed the multiplex PCR reads in MiXCR, keeping a single row per CDR3 protein. In the table there are about 330,000 distinct CDR3 sequences, 15% to 20% of which are singletons. The same data also contributed to another study, on T cells in Graves' hyperthyroidism and ophthalmopathy.

The sample consisted of peripheral blood mononuclear cells (PBMCs), taken at new diagnosis, from a patient treated with antithyroid drugs. All receptors come from a woman aged 18-35 years with Graves disease.

This clonotype was seen many times. As DNA, the CDR3 is TGCGCCAGCAGCCAAGAGGCGACAGCCTCCTACGAGCAGTACTTC. It codes for CASSQEATASYEQYF. The chain has TRBV4-1 and TRBJ2-7, with D possibly matching TRBD1 (5 bases). V lost 0 bases, J lost 0 bases, and 9 bases lay in between. The V gene's germline CDR1 is MGHRA and CDR2 YSYEKL. The CDR3 length is 15 residues.

The sample holds many counts of this clonotype. This rearrangement joins TRBV5-5 to TRBJ2-5, with D perhaps given as TRBD1 or TRBD2 (6 bases each). CDR1 is SGHKS and CDR2 is YYEKEE in the germline V gene (reference sequence). The CDR3 runs 13 residues. With 6 bases removed from V and 5 bases from J, the gap between germline ends came to 14 bases. CDR3 protein: CASNPGGRETQYF. The CDR3 bases are TGTGCCAGCAACCCTGGGGGGCGGGAGACCCAGTACTTC.

This clonotype was seen only a few times. The rearrangement uses TRBV19 and TRBJ1-5; 10 bases agree with TRBD1. The CDR3 is 14 residues long. The germline gives CDR1 LNHDA, CDR2 SQIVND (reference sequence). V trimming: 7 bases; J trimming: 5 bases; junction bases outside the gene matches: 5. The CDR3 spells CASTRQGADQPQHF. DNA for the CDR3: TGTGCCAGTACAAGACAGGGGGCAGATCAGCCCCAGCATTTT.

The V and J genes are TRBV5-4 and TRBJ2-2, with 14 positions matching TRBD2. The CDR3 length is 17 residues. Germline assignment: CDR1 SGHNT and CDR2 YYREEE (reference sequence). V shed 4 bases and J 3 bases; nucleotides not matched to a gene: 5. CDR3 sequence (DNA): TGTGCCAGCAGCCCGACTAGCGGGAGGGTTGACACCGGGGAGCTGTTTTTT. As protein: CASSPTSGRVDTGELFF.

This chain connects TRBV29-1 to TRBJ2-5; tentative D call: TRBD2 (6 bases). The ends were cut back, 3 bases at V and 1 base at J, with 9 bases in the middle. The germline V gene has CDR1 SQVTM and CDR2 ANQGSEA. The CDR3 consists of 13 residues. CDR3 sequence reads: CSVDGGAQETQYF. The CDR3 nucleotides are TGCAGCGTTGACGGCGGGGCCCAAGAGACCCAGTACTTC.

This clonotype was seen many times. The DNA for the CDR3 is TGCAGTGCTAGCCCCCCAAGCAACTTAGCCAAAAACATTCAGTACTTC. Translated: CSASPPSNLAKNIQYF. The V and J genes are TRBV20-1 and TRBJ2-4; D unresolved. This CDR3 has 16 amino acids. The V end was cut by 3 bases, the J end by 0 bases, with 15 bases between. The germline V gene encodes CDR1 DFQATT and CDR2 SNEGSKA (reference sequence).

This clonotype was seen only a few times. The chain links TRBV6-2 or TRBV6-3 to TRBJ2-7, with D possibly TRBD1 on 6 matching bases. CDR3 length equals 17 residues. The germline gives CDR1 MNHEY, CDR2 SVGEGT. V was trimmed by 5 bases and J by 4 bases, leaving 24 bases between them. CDR3 protein: CASSDGGYLETKYEQYF. CDR3 coding DNA: TGTGCCAGCAGTGATGGGGGCTATTTAGAGACAAAATACGAGCAGTACTTC.

Comment on this clonotype: One end of the junction is discordant with germline, which a read error may explain. CDR3 protein: CASGLGQGAETGELFF. The DNA of the CDR3 is TGTGCCAGCGGCTTGGGACAGGGGGCAGAAACCGGGGAGCTGTTTTTT. This chain joins TRBV5-8 and TRBJ2-2; 12 positions match TRBD1. Germline loops: CDR1 SGHTS, CDR2 YDEGEE. The CDR3 is 16 amino acids.

This clonotype was counted between two and nine times. J is TRBJ2-1 and V is TRBV29-1; TRBD2 is a possible D gene (5 bases). Trimming cost V 4 bases and J 6 bases, with 7 bases left between them. Per the germline V gene, CDR1 is SQVTM and CDR2 is ANQGSEA. The CDR3 has 11 residues. The CDR3 reads CSVGGLNEQFF. In nucleotides, the CDR3 is TGCAGCGTTGGCGGACTCAATGAGCAGTTCTTC.

The CDR3 DNA reads as TGTGCCAGCAGCGCAGGGGTCGTGACAGGGGAAGGCTACACCTTC. It translates to CASSAGVVTGEGYTF. The V call is TRBV7-3, the J call TRBJ1-2; 8 positions agree with TRBD1. Germline CDR1 SGHTA, CDR2 FQGTGA. V lost 5 bases, J lost 8 bases, and 13 bases stayed unmatched. This CDR3 has 15 amino acids.

V is TRBV7-2 and J is TRBJ1-1; D unresolved. The CDR3 loop spans 17 amino acids. CDR1 and CDR2 (germline): SGHTA, FQGNSA. Trimming shortened V by 1 base and J by 0 bases, and 15 bases separated the two germline ends. The CDR3 region has the DNA TGTGCCAGCAGCTTAGTTTTATCGCCGGGATTGAACACTGAAGCTTTCTTT. Protein: CASSLVLSPGLNTEAFF.

Ten or more counts support this clonotype. J is TRBJ2-7 and V is TRBV19, with 8 bases aligning to TRBD1. V lost 4 bases, J lost 1 base, and 6 bases stayed unmatched. This CDR3 is built from 15 residues. Germline lookup yields CDR1 LNHDA and CDR2 SQIVND (reference sequence). CDR3 bases: TGTGCCAGTAGTAGAAGTACAGGGGGATCCTACGAGCAGTACTTC. Translation: CASSRSTGGSYEQYF.

This clonotype was observed a few times. The chain employs TRBV4-1 and TRBJ1-2; a weak D match, TRBD1 (6 bases). V was cut by 1 base and J by 4 bases, with 13 bases left in between. The CDR3 is 15 residues long. Germline V gene data show CDR1 as MGHRA and CDR2 as YSYEKL. The CDR3 region is CASSQAEARGYGYTF. The CDR3 nucleotides are TGCGCCAGCAGCCAAGCGGAAGCCAGGGGCTATGGCTACACCTTC.

For this clonotype: Being one base from a much bigger clone, this may be a read error. The chain carries TRBV6-2 or TRBV6-3 and TRBJ2-2; 8 nucleotides agree with TRBD1. The germline CDR1 and CDR2 sequences are MNHEY and SVGEGT. The CDR3 runs to 14 residues. CDR3 in DNA: TGTGCCAGCAACGGACAGGGTAACACCGGGGAGCCGTTTTTT. It is translated as CASNGQGNTGEPFF.

This clonotype showed up just a few times. V usage is TRBV29-1 and J usage is TRBJ2-1, with D uncertain. Trimming stripped 2 bases from V and 6 bases from J, with 17 bases between. CDR1 SQVTM and CDR2 ANQGSEA come from the germline V gene. This CDR3 has 15 residues. The chain's CDR3 is CSVERAARRGNEQFF. CDR3 in DNA: TGCAGCGTTGAAAGGGCGGCCAGGCGAGGCAATGAGCAGTTCTTC.

This chain uses TRBV28 with TRBJ2-1; TRBD2 agrees at 10 bases. This CDR3 region has 14 residues. Trimming removed 7 bases from V and 9 bases from J; junction bases left unmatched: 9. The germline V gene has CDR1 MDHEN and CDR2 SYDVKM. CDR3 DNA sequence: TGTGCCAGCACCTCGAGCGGGAGGGCCCGTGAGCAGTTCTTC. It encodes CASTSSGRAREQFF.

This clonotype showed up many times. The chain carries TRBV6-5 and TRBJ2-7, with 9 bases aligning to TRBD2. This CDR3 is 16 amino acids long. The germline gives CDR1 MNHEY, CDR2 SVGAGI. J was trimmed by 3 bases and V by 2 bases; bases with no gene match: 8. In nucleotides, the CDR3 is TGTGCCAGCAGTTACCTTAGCGGGAGAGGCTTCTACGAGCAGTACTTC. The encoded protein is CASSYLSGRGFYEQYF.

This clonotype has ten or more counts. The rearrangement joins TRBV3-1 to TRBJ1-1, with D perhaps matching TRBD1 (6 bases). Germline CDR1 LGHDT, CDR2 YNNKEL (reference sequence). This CDR3 region has 13 residues. V lost 4 bases and J lost 8, with 14 bases in between. CDR3 residues: CASSPTPGHEAFF. CDR3 DNA sequence: TGTGCCAGCAGCCCCACTCCGGGACACGAAGCTTTCTTT.

This clonotype showed up just a few times. V is TRBV9 and J is TRBJ1-6; unclear D gene. The V end lost 3 bases, the J end lost 15 bases, and 10 bases lay between the germline ends. CDR3 length: 11 residues. CDR1 is SGDLS, CDR2 YYNGEE, per germline. Written as DNA, the CDR3 is TGTGCCAGCAGCGCGGACGGATTCCTCCACTTT. Amino acids: CASSADGFLHF.

In this sample, this clonotype turned up a few times. The genes are TRBV9 and TRBJ1-1; D possibly corresponds to TRBD1 (5 bases). CDR1 SGDLS and CDR2 YYNGEE come from the germline V gene. Trimming left V 4 bases short and J 0 bases short, with 13 bases between. The CDR3 spans 15 residues. CDR3 sequence reads: CASSPGDYMNTEAFF. The CDR3 DNA is TGTGCCAGCAGCCCGGGGGACTACATGAACACTGAAGCTTTCTTT.